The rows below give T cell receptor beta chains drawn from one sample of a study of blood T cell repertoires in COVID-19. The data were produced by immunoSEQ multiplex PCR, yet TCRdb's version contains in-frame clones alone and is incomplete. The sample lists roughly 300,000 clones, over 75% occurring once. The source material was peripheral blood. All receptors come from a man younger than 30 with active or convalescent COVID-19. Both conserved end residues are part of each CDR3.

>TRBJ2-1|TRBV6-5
CASSLGQGSYNEQFF
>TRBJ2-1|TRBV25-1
CASSLERGGTYNEQFF
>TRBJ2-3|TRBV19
CAISKRGSTDTQYF
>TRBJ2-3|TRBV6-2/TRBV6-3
CASSYFGGAADTQYF
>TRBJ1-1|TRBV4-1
CASSQVEGAFTEAFF
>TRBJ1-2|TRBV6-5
CASSSLESYGYTF
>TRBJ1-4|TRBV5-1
CASSLRRDIPNEKLFF
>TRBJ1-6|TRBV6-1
CASSEAPRISGQGASLHF
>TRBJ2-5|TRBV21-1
CASSKLGARGDQETQYF
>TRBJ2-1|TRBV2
CASRGGLAGFPSYNEQFF
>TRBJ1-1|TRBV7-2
CASSRQTGNTEAFF